This T cell receptor beta chain was obtained from a study of lymphopenia after photon versus proton radiotherapy. About this clone itself: Its antigen is not identified. The sample carries other DNA sequences with the same CDR3.

Clones were read by immunoSEQ multiplex PCR, and TCRdb kept only the in-frame ones, dropping some. This sample has more than 45,000 clones; roughly 80% occur once, and the top ten carry about 1.9%. Findings and limits, study-wide: Authors raise, but do not show, better survival with proton therapy. Proton therapy kept repertoires fairly stable, unlike photons, which gained effector/memory cells. Oligoclonal CD8+ Temra expansion after nadir drove photon patients' diversity drop.

This CDR3 has 15 amino acids. CDR1 LNHNV and CDR2 YYDKDF come from the germline V gene (reference sequence). V shed 0 bases and J shed 2 bases, with 10 bases lying between them. The chain employs TRBV15 and TRBJ1-2; D is perhaps TRBD1 (5 bases). This TCR derives from a man in his 60s with pancreatic cancer. Here the sequenced sample was peripheral blood, taken from a patient treated with proton-based radiotherapy. The CDR3 DNA follows: TGTGCCACCAGCAGAGAGGCGCGGGGCAACTATGGCTACACCTTC. Translated, it gives CATSREARGNYGYTF.